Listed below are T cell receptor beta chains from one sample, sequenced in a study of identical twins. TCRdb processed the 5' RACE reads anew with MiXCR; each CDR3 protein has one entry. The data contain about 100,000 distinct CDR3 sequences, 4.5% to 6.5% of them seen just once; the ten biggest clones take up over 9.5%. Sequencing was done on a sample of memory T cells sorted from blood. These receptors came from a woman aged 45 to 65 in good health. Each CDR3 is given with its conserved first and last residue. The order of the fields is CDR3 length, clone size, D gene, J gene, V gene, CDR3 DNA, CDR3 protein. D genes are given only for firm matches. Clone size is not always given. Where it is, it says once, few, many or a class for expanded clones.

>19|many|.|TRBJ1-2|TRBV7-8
TGTGCCAGCAGCCTATATATTAGTGCCGGACAGCCTACTAACTATGGCTACACCTTC
CASSLYISAGQPTNYGYTF
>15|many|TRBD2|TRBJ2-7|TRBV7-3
TGTGCCAGCAGCTCACAAGCGGGACCCTCCTACGAGCAGTACTTC
CASSSQAGPSYEQYF
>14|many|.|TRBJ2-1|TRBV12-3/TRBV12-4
TGTGCCAGCAGTGCGCCCGGGGCCTATAATGAGCAGTTCTTC
CASSAPGAYNEQFF
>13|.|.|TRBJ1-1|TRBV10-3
TGTGCCATCAGGGGCCAGCCGGACACTGAAGCTTTCTTT
CAIRGQPDTEAFF
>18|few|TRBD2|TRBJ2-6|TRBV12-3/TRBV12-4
TGTGCCAGCAGTTCCCTGGGACTAGCGGGAGCTGGGGCCAACGTCCTGACTTTC
CASSSLGLAGAGANVLTF
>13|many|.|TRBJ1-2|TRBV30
TGTGCCTGGAGTTTGGAACGGAACTATGGCTACACCTTC
CAWSLERNYGYTF
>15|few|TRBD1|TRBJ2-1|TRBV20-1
TGCAGTGCTAGAGATCTTGGACAGGCGTACAATGAGCAGTTCTTC
CSARDLGQAYNEQFF
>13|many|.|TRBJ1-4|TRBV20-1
TGCAGTGCTAAGGAGGCGGGGAGAGAAAAACTGTTTTTT
CSAKEAGREKLFF
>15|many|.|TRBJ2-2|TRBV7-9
TGTGCCAGCATCAACCCGGGGGCGCAGACCGGGGAGCTGTTTTTT
CASINPGAQTGELFF
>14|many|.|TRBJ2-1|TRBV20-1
TGCAGTGCTAGTCTCGACGGGAGTATCGATGAGCAGTTCTTC
CSASLDGSIDEQFF
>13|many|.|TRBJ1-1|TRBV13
TGTGCCAGCAGCTTAGGCACTCCCGACGCCGCTTTCTTT
CASSLGTPDAAFF
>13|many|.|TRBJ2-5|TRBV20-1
TGCAGTGCTTCCGCGGGACTCCAAGAGACCCAGTACTTC
CSASAGLQETQYF
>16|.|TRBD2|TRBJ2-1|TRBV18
TGTGCCAGCTCACCCGGGACTAGCGGGGCATACAATGAGCAGTTCTTC
CASSPGTSGAYNEQFF
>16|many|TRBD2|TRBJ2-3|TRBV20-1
TGCAGTGCTAGAGGCCCGACTAGCGGGAGTCACGATACGCAGTATTTT
CSARGPTSGSHDTQYF
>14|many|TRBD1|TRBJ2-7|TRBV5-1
TGCGCCAGCAGCTTGGACAGGGGGACCTACGAGCAGTACTTC
CASSLDRGTYEQYF
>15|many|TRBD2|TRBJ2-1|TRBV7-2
TGTGCCAGCAGCTTTAGCGGGAGGAGGGACAATGAGCAGTTCTTC
CASSFSGRRDNEQFF
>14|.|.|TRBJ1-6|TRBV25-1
TGTGCCAGCAGTGAATATAAGGGGGTTTCACCCCTCCACTTT
CASSEYKGVSPLHF
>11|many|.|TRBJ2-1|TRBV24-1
TGTGCCACTCACCAAAACAATGAGCAGTTCTTC
CATHQNNEQFF
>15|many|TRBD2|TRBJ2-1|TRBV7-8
TGTGCCAGCGCACCTCTAGCGGGAGTAGTTAATGAGCAGTTCTTC
CASAPLAGVVNEQFF
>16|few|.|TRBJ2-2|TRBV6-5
TGTGCCAGCAGTCCCTCTTCAGGGGCTGACACCGGGGAGCTGTTTTTT
CASSPSSGADTGELFF
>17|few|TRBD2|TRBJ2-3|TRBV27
TGTGCCAGCAGAATACTAGCGGGAGGAGCGAAAGCAGATACGCAGTATTTT
CASRILAGGAKADTQYF
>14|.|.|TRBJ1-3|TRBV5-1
TGCGCCAGCAGCTTGCTATTAGGGGCCCACACCATATATTTT
CASSLLLGAHTIYF
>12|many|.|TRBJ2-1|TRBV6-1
TGTGCCAGCAGTCAGGTGTTGAATGAGCAGTTCTTC
CASSQVLNEQFF
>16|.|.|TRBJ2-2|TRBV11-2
TGTGCCAGCAGCTTTTCCTCCCCAGCCGGGACCGGGGAGCTGTTTTTT
CASSFSSPAGTGELFF
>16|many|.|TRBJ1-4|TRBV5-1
TGCGCCAGCAGCTTGACGGGAGACTCCTTTAGGGAAAAACTGTTTTTT
CASSLTGDSFREKLFF
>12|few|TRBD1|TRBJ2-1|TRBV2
TGTGCCAGCAGTGCCCAAGACAGGGCGCAGTTCTTC
CASSAQDRAQFF
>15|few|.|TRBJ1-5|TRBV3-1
TGTGCCAGCAGCCAAGGTTGGGATAGCAATCAGCCCCAGCATTTT
CASSQGWDSNQPQHF
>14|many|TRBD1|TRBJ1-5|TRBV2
TGTGCCAGCACCCGGGACAGGGGCAATCAGCCCCAGCATTTT
CASTRDRGNQPQHF
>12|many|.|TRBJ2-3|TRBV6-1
TGTGCCAGCAGTGAATCACCCAATACGCAGTATTTT
CASSESPNTQYF
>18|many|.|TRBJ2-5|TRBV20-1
TGCAGTGCTTACAGGGCTGGGGAATTCCAAGAGACCAAGAGGACCCAGTACTTC
CSAYRAGEFQETKRTQYF
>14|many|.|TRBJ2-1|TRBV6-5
TGTGCCAGCAGCTCCCCGGACCCGCGAGATGAGCAGTTCTTC
CASSSPDPRDEQFF
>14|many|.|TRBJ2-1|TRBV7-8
TGTGCCAGCAGCTTAATCCCTTCCCTCAATGAGCAGTTCTTC
CASSLIPSLNEQFF
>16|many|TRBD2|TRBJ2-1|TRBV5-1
TGCGCCAGCAGCTCCGGGACTAGCGGTACCTACAATGAGCAGTTCTTC
CASSSGTSGTYNEQFF